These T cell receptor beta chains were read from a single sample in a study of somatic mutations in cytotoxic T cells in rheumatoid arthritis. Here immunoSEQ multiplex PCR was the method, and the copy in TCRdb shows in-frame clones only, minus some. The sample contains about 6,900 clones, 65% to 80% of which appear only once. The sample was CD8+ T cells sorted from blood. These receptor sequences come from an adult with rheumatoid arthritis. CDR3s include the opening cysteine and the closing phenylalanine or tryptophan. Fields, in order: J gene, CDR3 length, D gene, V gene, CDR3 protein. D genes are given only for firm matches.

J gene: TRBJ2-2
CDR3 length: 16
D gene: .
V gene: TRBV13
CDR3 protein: CASRPEGGSSTGELFF

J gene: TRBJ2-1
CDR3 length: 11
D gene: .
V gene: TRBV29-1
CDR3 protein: CSVPGSGEQFF

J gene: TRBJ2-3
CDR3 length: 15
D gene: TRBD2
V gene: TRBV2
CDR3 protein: CASREGLAGTDTQYF

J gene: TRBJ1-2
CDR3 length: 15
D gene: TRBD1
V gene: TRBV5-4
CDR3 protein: CASSSSGTGGDGYTF

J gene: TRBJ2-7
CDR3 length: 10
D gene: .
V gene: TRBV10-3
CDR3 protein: CAIVAGAQYF

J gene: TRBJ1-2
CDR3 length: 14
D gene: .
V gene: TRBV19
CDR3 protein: CASTVRGINYGYTF

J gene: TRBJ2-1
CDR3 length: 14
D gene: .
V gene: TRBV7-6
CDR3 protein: CASSLGGSYNEQFF

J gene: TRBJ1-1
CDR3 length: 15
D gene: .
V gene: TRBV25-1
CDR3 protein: CASSGPAQGSTEAFF

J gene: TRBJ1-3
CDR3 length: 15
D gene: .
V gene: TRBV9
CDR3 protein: CASSVGSGGGNTIYF

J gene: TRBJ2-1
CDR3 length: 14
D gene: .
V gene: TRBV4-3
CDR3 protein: CASSQEAGRHEQFF

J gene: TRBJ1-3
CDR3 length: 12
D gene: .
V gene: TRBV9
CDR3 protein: CASSVGGNTIYF

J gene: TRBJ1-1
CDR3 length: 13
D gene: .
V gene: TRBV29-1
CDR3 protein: CSVRRQENTEAFF

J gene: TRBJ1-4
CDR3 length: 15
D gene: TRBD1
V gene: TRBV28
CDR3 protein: CASSPRTGFNEKLFF

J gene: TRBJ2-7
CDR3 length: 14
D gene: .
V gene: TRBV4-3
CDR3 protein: CASSQDSTAYEQYF

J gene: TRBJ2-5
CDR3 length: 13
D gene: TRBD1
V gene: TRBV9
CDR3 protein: CASSVGGGETQYF

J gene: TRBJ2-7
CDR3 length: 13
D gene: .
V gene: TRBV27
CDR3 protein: CASREGVSRKQYF

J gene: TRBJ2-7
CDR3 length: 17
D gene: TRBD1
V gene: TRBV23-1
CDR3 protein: CASRYDRGKIRGYEQYF

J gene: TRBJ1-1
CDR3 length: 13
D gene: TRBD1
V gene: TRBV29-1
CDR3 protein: CSVTGGSYTEAFF

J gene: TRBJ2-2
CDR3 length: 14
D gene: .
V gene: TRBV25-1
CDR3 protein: CASSKYRDTGELFF

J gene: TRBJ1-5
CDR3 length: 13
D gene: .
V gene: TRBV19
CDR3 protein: CASSTGTVQPQHF

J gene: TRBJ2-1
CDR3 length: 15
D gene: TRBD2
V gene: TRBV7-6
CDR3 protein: CASRPNSGGGDEQFF

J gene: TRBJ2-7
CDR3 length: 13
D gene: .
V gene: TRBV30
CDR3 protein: CAWCMGGANEQYF

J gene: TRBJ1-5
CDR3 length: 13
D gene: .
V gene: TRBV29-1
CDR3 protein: CSVEEIAGQPQHF

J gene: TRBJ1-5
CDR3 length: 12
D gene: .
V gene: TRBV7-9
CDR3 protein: CASSLELQPQHF

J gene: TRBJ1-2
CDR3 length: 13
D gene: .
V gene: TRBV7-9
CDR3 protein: CASSLAVSYGYTF

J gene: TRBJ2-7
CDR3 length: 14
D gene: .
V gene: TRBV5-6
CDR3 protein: CASGSWGVQDEQYF

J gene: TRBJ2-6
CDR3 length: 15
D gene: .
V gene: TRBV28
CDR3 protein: CASSLRASGANVLTF

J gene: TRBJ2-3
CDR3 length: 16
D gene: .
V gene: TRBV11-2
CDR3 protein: CASSLWGGVNPDTQYF

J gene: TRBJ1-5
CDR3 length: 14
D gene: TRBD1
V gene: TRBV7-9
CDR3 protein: CASSSGQGNQPQHF

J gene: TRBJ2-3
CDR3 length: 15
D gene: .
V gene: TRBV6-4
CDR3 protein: CASSDGAGGTDTQYF

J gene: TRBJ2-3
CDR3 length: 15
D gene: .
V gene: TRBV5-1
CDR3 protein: CASSRDTAPADTQYF

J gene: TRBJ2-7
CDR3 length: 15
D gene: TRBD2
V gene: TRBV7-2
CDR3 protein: CASSLAAGGLYEQYF

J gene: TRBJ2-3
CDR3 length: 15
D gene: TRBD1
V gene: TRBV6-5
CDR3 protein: CASSYGRTGTDTQYF

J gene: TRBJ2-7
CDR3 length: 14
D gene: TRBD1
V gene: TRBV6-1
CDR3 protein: CASSPGTGRYEQYF

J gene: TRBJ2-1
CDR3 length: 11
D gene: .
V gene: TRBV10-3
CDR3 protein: CAISRGVEQFF

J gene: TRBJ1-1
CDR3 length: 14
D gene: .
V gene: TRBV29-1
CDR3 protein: CSVVGLHRESEAFF

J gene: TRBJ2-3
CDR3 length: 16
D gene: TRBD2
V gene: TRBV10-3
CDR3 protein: CAISGGLAGSLDTQYF

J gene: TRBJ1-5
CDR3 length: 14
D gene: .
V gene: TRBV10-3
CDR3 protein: CAISAGTSNQPQHF

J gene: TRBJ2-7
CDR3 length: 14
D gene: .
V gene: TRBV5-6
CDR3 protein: CASSFGGAHYEQYF

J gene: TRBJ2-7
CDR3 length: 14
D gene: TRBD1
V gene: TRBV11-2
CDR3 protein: CASSPVTGYHEQYF

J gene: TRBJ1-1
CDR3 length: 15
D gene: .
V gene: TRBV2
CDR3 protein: CASRGVSQVDTEAFF

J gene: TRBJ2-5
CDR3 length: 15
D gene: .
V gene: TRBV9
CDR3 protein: CASSPRGLNQETQYF

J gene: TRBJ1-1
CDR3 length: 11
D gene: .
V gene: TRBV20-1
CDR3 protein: CSASKNTEAFF

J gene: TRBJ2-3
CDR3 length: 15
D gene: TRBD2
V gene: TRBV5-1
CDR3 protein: CASSLGASGTDTQYF

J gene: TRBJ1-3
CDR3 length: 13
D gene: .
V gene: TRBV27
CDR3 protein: CASSIHFGNTIYF

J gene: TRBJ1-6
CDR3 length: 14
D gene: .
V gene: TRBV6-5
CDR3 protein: CASSFSRGGSPLHF

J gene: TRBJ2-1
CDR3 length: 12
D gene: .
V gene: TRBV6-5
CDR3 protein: CASTSPRDEQFF

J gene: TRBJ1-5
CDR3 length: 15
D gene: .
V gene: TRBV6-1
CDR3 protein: CASSGSGHSNQPQHF

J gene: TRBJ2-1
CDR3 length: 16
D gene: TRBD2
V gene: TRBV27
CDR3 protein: CASTLMTSGGGNEQFF